This is a list of T cell receptor beta chains from one sample in a study of blood T cell repertoires in COVID-19. Repertoires were generated with immunoSEQ multiplex PCR, while TCRdb's copy carries only in-frame clones and drops some. The sample holds approximately 140,000 clones, 70% to 90% seen once. The sample taken for sequencing was peripheral blood. These receptors were taken from a woman aged 55-69 years with acute or convalescent COVID-19. CDR3s include the opening cysteine and the closing phenylalanine or tryptophan. D genes are given only for firm matches. Size is omitted from some rows. Given values are once, few, many or a class for expanded clones.

cdr3_aa: CASSSDSLTNYGYTF; cdr3_nt: TGTGCCAGCAGCTCCGACAGCTTAACTAACTATGGCTACACCTTC; j_call: TRBJ1-2; v_call: TRBV5-8; d_call: NA; clone_size: NA
cdr3_aa: CASSYTGVGANTEAFF; cdr3_nt: TGTGCCAGCAGTTACACAGGGGTTGGGGCGAACACTGAAGCTTTCTTT; j_call: TRBJ1-1; v_call: TRBV11-3; d_call: TRBD1; clone_size: NA
cdr3_aa: CASSSGQNTDTQYF; cdr3_nt: TGTGCCAGCAGTAGCGGACAGAACACAGATACGCAGTATTTT; j_call: TRBJ2-3; v_call: TRBV6-4; d_call: NA; clone_size: NA
cdr3_aa: CAWSPGSETQYF; cdr3_nt: TGTGCCTGGAGCCCAGGAAGTGAGACCCAGTACTTC; j_call: TRBJ2-5; v_call: TRBV30; d_call: NA; clone_size: NA
cdr3_aa: CASSLSPGGQGLAGYTF; cdr3_nt: TGTGCCAGCAGTTTATCGCCCGGTGGACAGGGACTCGCTGGCTACACCTTC; j_call: TRBJ1-2; v_call: TRBV27; d_call: TRBD1; clone_size: NA
cdr3_aa: CASSILAGGNEQFF; cdr3_nt: TGTGCCAGCAGCATTCTAGCGGGGGGCAATGAGCAGTTCTTC; j_call: TRBJ2-1; v_call: TRBV7-8; d_call: TRBD2; clone_size: NA
cdr3_aa: CASSFEDRVYEQYF; cdr3_nt: TGTGCCAGCAGTTTTGAGGACAGGGTGTACGAGCAGTACTTC; j_call: TRBJ2-7; v_call: TRBV27; d_call: TRBD1; clone_size: NA
cdr3_aa: CASSEPRGNSPLHF; cdr3_nt: TGTGCCAGCAGTGAGCCCAGGGGTAATTCACCCCTCCACTTT; j_call: TRBJ1-6; v_call: TRBV25-1; d_call: NA; clone_size: NA
cdr3_aa: CASSATDSRSYEQYF; cdr3_nt: TGTGCCAGCAGCGCCACAGACAGCCGCTCCTACGAGCAGTACTTC; j_call: TRBJ2-7; v_call: TRBV7-9; d_call: NA; clone_size: NA
cdr3_aa: CASLLRGQPQHF; cdr3_nt: TGTGCCAGCCTGTTACGAGGGCAGCCCCAGCATTTT; j_call: TRBJ1-5; v_call: TRBV28; d_call: NA; clone_size: few
cdr3_aa: CASRGGRGAATGELFF; cdr3_nt: TGTGCCAGTAGGGGAGGTCGCGGGGCGGCCACCGGGGAGCTGTTTTTT; j_call: TRBJ2-2; v_call: TRBV19; d_call: NA; clone_size: NA
cdr3_aa: CASSPLDRGMTGANVLTF; cdr3_nt: TGTGCCAGCAGCCCCCTGGACAGGGGGATGACTGGGGCCAACGTCCTGACTTTC; j_call: TRBJ2-6; v_call: TRBV11-3; d_call: TRBD1; clone_size: NA
cdr3_aa: CASSFLQETQYF; cdr3_nt: TGCGCCAGCAGCTTCCTACAAGAGACCCAGTACTTC; j_call: TRBJ2-5; v_call: TRBV5-1; d_call: NA; clone_size: NA
cdr3_aa: CATSWGGNYGYTF; cdr3_nt: TGTGCCACCAGCTGGGGGGGGAACTATGGCTACACCTTC; j_call: TRBJ1-2; v_call: TRBV15; d_call: NA; clone_size: NA
cdr3_aa: CASSARGQEIKAFF; cdr3_nt: TGTGCCAGCAGCGCAAGGGGACAGGAGATTAAAGCTTTCTTT; j_call: TRBJ1-1; v_call: TRBV7-9; d_call: TRBD1; clone_size: NA
cdr3_aa: CASSLYPPSGAMTYEQYF; cdr3_nt: TGTGCCAGCAGCTTATACCCCCCTAGCGGGGCCATGACCTACGAGCAGTACTTC; j_call: TRBJ2-7; v_call: TRBV11-2; d_call: TRBD2; clone_size: NA
cdr3_aa: CASSPEGTGSTDTQYF; cdr3_nt: TGTGCCAGCAGCCCTGAGGGGACAGGGTCCACAGATACGCAGTATTTT; j_call: TRBJ2-3; v_call: TRBV5-6; d_call: TRBD1; clone_size: NA
cdr3_aa: CASSGLGGLGYTF; cdr3_nt: TGTGCCAGCAGCGGCCTCGGGGGGCTCGGCTACACCTTC; j_call: TRBJ1-2; v_call: TRBV11-2; d_call: NA; clone_size: NA
cdr3_aa: CAISSRTGQKSSYEQYF; cdr3_nt: TGTGCCATCAGTTCCCGAACAGGGCAAAAAAGCTCCTACGAGCAGTACTTC; j_call: TRBJ2-7; v_call: TRBV10-3; d_call: NA; clone_size: NA
cdr3_aa: CATSRDPRGETQYF; cdr3_nt: TGTGCCACCAGCAGAGATCCGCGGGGAGAGACCCAGTACTTC; j_call: TRBJ2-5; v_call: TRBV15; d_call: NA; clone_size: NA
cdr3_aa: CASSEVGEPGSYSGTIYF; cdr3_nt: TGCGCCAGCAGTGAGGTGGGCGAGCCGGGGTCCTATAGCGGCACCATATATTTT; j_call: TRBJ1-3; v_call: TRBV10-1; d_call: NA; clone_size: NA
cdr3_aa: CASRPDRQGRETQYF; cdr3_nt: TGCGCCAGCAGACCTGACAGGCAGGGCAGAGAGACCCAGTACTTC; j_call: TRBJ2-5; v_call: TRBV5-1; d_call: NA; clone_size: NA
cdr3_aa: CASSRTGAYEQYF; cdr3_nt: TGTGCCAGCAGCCGGACAGGGGCCTACGAGCAGTACTTC; j_call: TRBJ2-7; v_call: TRBV6-5; d_call: TRBD1; clone_size: NA
cdr3_aa: CASSPGQGTQFF; cdr3_nt: TGTGCCAGCAGCCCCGGACAGGGAACGCAGTTCTTC; j_call: TRBJ2-1; v_call: TRBV5-6; d_call: TRBD1; clone_size: NA
cdr3_aa: CASSLVPQVSYEQYF; cdr3_nt: TGTGCCAGCAGTCTTGTCCCACAGGTCTCCTACGAGCAGTACTTC; j_call: TRBJ2-7; v_call: TRBV28; d_call: NA; clone_size: NA
cdr3_aa: CASSLGGHLLYTDTQYF; cdr3_nt: TGTGCCAGCAGCTTAGGGGGACACCTTCTATACACAGATACGCAGTATTTT; j_call: TRBJ2-3; v_call: TRBV11-3; d_call: NA; clone_size: NA
cdr3_aa: CASSQDLLVNSPLHF; cdr3_nt: TGTGCCAGCAGCCAAGATTTGCTAGTTAATTCACCCCTCCACTTT; j_call: TRBJ1-6; v_call: TRBV4-2; d_call: NA; clone_size: NA
cdr3_aa: CASSLGAGGPETQYF; cdr3_nt: TGTGCCAGCAGCTTAGGTGCGGGGGGGCCAGAGACCCAGTACTTC; j_call: TRBJ2-5; v_call: TRBV7-3; d_call: TRBD2; clone_size: few
cdr3_aa: CASSPRGGAGGTEAFF; cdr3_nt: TGTGCCAGCTCACCGCGGGGGGGGGCTGGGGGCACTGAAGCTTTCTTT; j_call: TRBJ1-1; v_call: TRBV18; d_call: NA; clone_size: NA
cdr3_aa: CASSRGQGEWGDTQYF; cdr3_nt: TGTGCCAGCAGTAGGGGACAGGGGGAGTGGGGAGATACGCAGTATTTT; j_call: TRBJ2-3; v_call: TRBV27; d_call: TRBD1; clone_size: NA
cdr3_aa: CASSLRAGRKDIQYF; cdr3_nt: TGTGCCAGCAGCTTGCGAGCCGGGAGAAAGGACATTCAGTACTTC; j_call: TRBJ2-4; v_call: TRBV5-6; d_call: NA; clone_size: few
cdr3_aa: CASSLALVQSYEQYF; cdr3_nt: TGTGCCAGCAGCTTGGCGCTGGTACAGTCCTACGAGCAGTACTTC; j_call: TRBJ2-7; v_call: TRBV5-5; d_call: NA; clone_size: NA
cdr3_aa: CASSQDLYYEQYF; cdr3_nt: TGTGCCAGCAGCCAAGATTTATACTACGAGCAGTACTTC; j_call: TRBJ2-7; v_call: TRBV3-1/TRBV3-2; d_call: NA; clone_size: NA
cdr3_aa: CASSWATGELFF; cdr3_nt: TGTGCCAGCAGCTGGGCCACCGGGGAGCTGTTTTTT; j_call: TRBJ2-2; v_call: TRBV13; d_call: NA; clone_size: few
cdr3_aa: CAWSPLPGVSNYGYTF; cdr3_nt: TGTGCCTGGAGTCCCCTTCCGGGAGTTTCTAACTATGGCTACACCTTC; j_call: TRBJ1-2; v_call: TRBV30; d_call: NA; clone_size: NA
cdr3_aa: CASSLVGPARIGQPQHF; cdr3_nt: TGTGCTAGCAGCTTAGTGGGTCCCGCGCGGATCGGTCAGCCCCAGCATTTT; j_call: TRBJ1-5; v_call: TRBV7-7; d_call: NA; clone_size: NA
cdr3_aa: CASSVGGTEAFF; cdr3_nt: TGTGCCAGCAGCGTAGGAGGGACTGAAGCTTTCTTT; j_call: TRBJ1-1; v_call: TRBV28; d_call: NA; clone_size: NA
cdr3_aa: CASSLGTGGITEAFF; cdr3_nt: TGTGCCAGCAGCCTCGGGACAGGGGGTATCACTGAAGCTTTCTTT; j_call: TRBJ1-1; v_call: TRBV9; d_call: TRBD1; clone_size: NA
cdr3_aa: CASSVVGTGDTEAFF; cdr3_nt: TGTGCCAGCAGCGTAGTCGGGACAGGGGACACTGAAGCTTTCTTT; j_call: TRBJ1-1; v_call: TRBV9; d_call: TRBD1; clone_size: many